This TCR beta chain emerged from a study of cytomegalovirus exposure and HLA in healthy donors. V was clipped by 2 bases and J by 8 bases; unmatched bases: 3. The germline gives CDR1 SGHTA, CDR2 FQGTGA. There are 13 residues in the CDR3. Of note for this clone: The antigen is unknown.

General study points: Being productive about 87% or about 30% of the time was typical of most TCR beta V segments in an earlier analysis. It was approximately 150 TCR beta chains that were listed as cytomegalovirus-associated. There were some V segments, including TRBV6-2 and TRBV6-3, excluded as indistinguishable. Sequencing depth roughly uniform across donors was assumed in presence/absence analyses.

The PCR contained 60 Vbeta and 13 Jbeta primers. The table came from immunoSEQ multiplex PCR; TCRdb's copy has only in-frame clones and leaves some out. This table holds around 75,000 clones, approximately 80% found once. Sequenced material: PBMCs. The gene calls are TRBV7-3 and TRBJ2-1, with 7 positions matching TRBD1. This clonotype was obtained from a man between 18 and 29 years old in good health and CMV-seronegative. CDR3 sequence: CASSLDRDDEQFF. The CDR3 nucleotides are TGTGCCAGCAGCTTAGACAGGGATGATGAGCAGTTCTTC.